Detailed here is one TCR beta chain. Its antigen is not identified. The time point is: patch test 2, 6 weeks after DPC sensitization. Indicated treatment: therapeutic diphenylcyclopropenone sensitization with weekly scalp DPC. Non-pregnant alopecia patients aged 18 to 70, suitable for DPC therapy. Germline V gene data show CDR1 as SEHNR and CDR2 as FQNEAQ (reference sequence). V was shortened by 5 bases and J by 6 bases, with 20 bases between the two germline ends. The CDR3 contains 16 residues. This sample was taken from a study of human T cells and chemical hapten exposure. The study used a library that attached unique molecular identifiers to individual cDNA molecules. TCRdb reprocessed the RACE reads via MiXCR and lists one record per CDR3 protein. The sample shows approximately 90,000 distinct CDR3 sequences, roughly 11% of them seen only once. Overall study findings and caveats: Donors, who had alopecia, may show an immune response that differs from healthy people's.

This clonotype was obtained from a man aged 35 to 55 with alopecia areata. Some clones in this sample may be carry-over from other donors' samples. This chain uses TRBV7-9 with TRBJ2-1; perhaps TRBD1 as D (6 bases). The sample was whole blood, taken in connection with sensitization to the hapten diphenylcyclopropenone (DPC). The CDR3 loop reads CASSPTDSAIGNEQFF. CDR3 bases: TGTGCCAGCAGCCCTACGGACAGCGCCATCGGCAATGAGCAGTTCTTC.